This entry concerns a single T cell receptor beta chain. The antigen it recognizes is unknown. Nothing much larger sits one base from this clone, and base qualities are not available. This sample stems from a study of PD-1 blockade in classical Hodgkin lymphoma (dated by TCRdb to the early 2020s). With respect to the entire study: Nivolumab dosing was 3 mg/kg intravenously every 2 weeks, continuing until either disease progression or unacceptable toxicity. To define a peripheral blood immune signature of response to PD-1 blockade in classical Hodgkin lymphoma, the study combined TCR beta sequencing with CyTOF.

Broad study findings and their caveats: The study was limited to a single clinical trial cohort, and causes of repertoire differences, possibly disease activity or prior therapy, remained undefined. Baseline diversity similar to that of newly diagnosed patients was observed in trial patients achieving complete response, whereas significantly lower diversity was observed in partial responders and progressors. By C4D1, a significant rise was seen in CD4+ TCR diversity but not in CD8+ TCR diversity (p=0.0027 vs p=0.16), and the rise was most apparent among complete responders (p=0.02). Lower diversity was observed in patients in whom nivolumab was started less than 1 year after ASCT, and these patients were excluded from later analyses so that confounding by immune reconstitution would be avoided. Newly diagnosed patients were reported to have lower baseline TCR diversity than healthy donors, and relapsed/refractory patients were reported to have lower baseline TCR diversity still.

The Qiagen DNeasy kit was used to extract genomic DNA from unsorted PBMCs and from the negatively selected CD4+ and CD8+ fractions. TCR beta CDR3 regions were subjected to amplification by immunoSEQ multiplex PCR with primers that anneal to V and J segments. Amplification bias was minimized using a synthetic immune receptor repertoire, and residual bias was removed computationally after sequencing. The source study handled its data this way. Custom Python scripts were used to quantify repertoire diversity as the Shannon entropy index. The unsorted, CD4+ and CD8+ repertoires were each analyzed separately, with the exception of combined analyses, where CD4+ and CD8+ sequences were merged in silico. Clonal expansion was defined as at least a 2-fold frequency increase after treatment relative to C1D1, with a pseudocount of 0.5 for undetected baseline clones. Clones with 0 or 1 copy at C1D1 were defined as singleton clones, while clones with 2 or more copies were defined as non-singleton clones. Clones expanded in unsorted samples were annotated as CD4+, CD8+ or unknown by matching protein sequences in sorted samples from the same patient. Diversity changes from C1D1 to C4D1 were tested in paired samples using Wilcoxon tests. In TCRdb, the immuneACCESS table is reduced to in-frame sequences with V and J assigned. These tables do not hold every clone; where another copy was compared, an unresolved V gene accounts for under half, and the others remain unexplained. Clone size and V and J calls were adopted from that table, with D and trimming inferred from the DNA. The sample table shows 100,000 or so clones, and around nine tenths are seen once. The leading ten clones occupy 15% to 20% of the sample.

Explained via the paper, the time point label denotes: cycle 4 day 1 (C4D1), after 6 weeks of nivolumab. Every trial patient had relapsed after autologous stem cell transplantation, and cohorts A, B and C differed in prior brentuximab vedotin exposure. The trial cohort included more than 55 patients with relapsed/refractory classical Hodgkin lymphoma, and each patient had a best overall response of complete response, partial response or progressive disease. Trial patients were treated with single-agent nivolumab in the multi-cohort phase II CheckMate 205 trial. An independent review committee assessed best overall response by applying the 2007 International Working Group response criteria. Trial PBMCs were collected just before the start of nivolumab (C1D1) and during therapy at cycle 2 day 1 and cycle 4 day 1. After peripheral blood was drawn into 8 mL Vacutainer Cell Preparation Tubes, PBMCs were isolated by centrifugation and then cryopreserved.

From its cysteine to its phenylalanine, the CDR3 spans 15 amino acids. Solely the CDR3 DNA is kept, with 45 bases framed from the first base. From V the trimming removes 4 bases and from J it removes 7 bases, while the gene matches leave 8 bases of the junction unaccounted for. CDR1 and CDR2 (SGHDT, YYEEEE) derive from the germline V gene. The chain uses TRBV5-6 and TRBJ1-5; 10 central bases correspond to TRBD1. The sequence derives from a human donor with classical Hodgkin lymphoma. The specimen was peripheral blood mononuclear cells (PBMCs), collected before the fourth cycle of nivolumab. The DNA is as follows: TGTGCCAGCAGCCGGGGGACAGGGGCGCAACAGCCCCAGCATTTT. Its amino acids are CASSRGTGAQQPQHF.